The rows below give T cell receptor beta chains drawn from one sample of a study of T cell repertoires in cytomegalovirus infection. One entry per CDR3 protein, called by TCRdb with MiXCR from the reads. The data show approximately 100,000 distinct CDR3 sequences, around a quarter seen once. Sequencing was carried out using CD8+ T cells from PBMCs. These receptors were taken from a human donor in good health (CMV status not recorded). Some clones in this sample may be carry-over from other donors' samples. CDR3s include the opening cysteine and the closing phenylalanine or tryptophan. Fields, in order: J gene, V gene, D gene, clone size, CDR3 protein, CDR3 DNA. D genes are given only for firm matches. The size of a clone is reported for some rows only, either as once, few or many, or as a class for expanded clones.

TRBJ1-5,TRBV12-3/TRBV12-4,.,many,CASTNGGARSNQPQHF,TGTGCCAGCACGAACGGGGGCGCCCGGAGCAATCAGCCCCAGCATTTT
TRBJ2-1,TRBV6-1,TRBD2,.,CASSEGLASEQFF,TGTGCCAGCAGTGAGGGACTAGCGAGTGAGCAGTTCTTC
TRBJ2-4,TRBV4-1,.,.,CASSQDQDMGKNIQYF,TGCGCCAGCAGCCAAGATCAGGATATGGGCAAAAACATTCAGTACTTC
TRBJ1-1,TRBV6-2/TRBV6-3,TRBD1,.,CANSQGAGTEAFF,TGTGCCAACTCACAGGGGGCGGGTACTGAAGCTTTCTTT
TRBJ1-2,TRBV7-6,TRBD1,.,CASSSGTGGDYGYTF,TGTGCCAGCAGCTCCGGGACAGGGGGGGACTATGGCTACACCTTC
TRBJ2-1,TRBV27,TRBD1,few,CASRVTGGLYNEQFF,TGTGCCAGCAGGGTAACAGGGGGGCTCTACAATGAGCAGTTCTTC
TRBJ1-1,TRBV10-3,TRBD1,many,CAIGTGGRDTEAFF,TGTGCCATCGGGACAGGGGGCCGGGACACTGAAGCTTTCTTT
TRBJ2-5,TRBV6-6,TRBD2,once,CASSYATSGGAYQETQYF,TGTGCCAGCAGTTACGCTACTAGCGGGGGGGCTTACCAAGAGACCCAGTACTTC
TRBJ1-4,TRBV19,.,.,CASSTLRTNEKLFF,TGTGCCAGTAGTACGCTGCGGACTAATGAAAAACTGTTTTTT
TRBJ1-2,TRBV6-5,TRBD1,many,CASSSGQGDLYGYTF,TGTGCCAGCAGTTCGGGACAGGGGGATCTCTATGGCTACACCTTC
TRBJ2-3,TRBV20-1,TRBD2,few,CSAGGGLEALAQYF,TGCAGTGCTGGGGGTGGACTAGAAGCCCTGGCGCAGTATTTT
TRBJ1-1,TRBV3-1,.,.,CASSQQGRDTEAFF,TGTGCCAGCAGCCAGCAGGGGCGGGACACTGAAGCTTTCTTT
TRBJ2-7,TRBV7-9,.,few,CASSLPSSPTHQYF,TGTGCCAGCAGCTTACCGTCTAGCCCAACACACCAGTACTTC
TRBJ2-1,TRBV7-9,.,many,CASSFGGSWANEQFF,TGTGCCAGCAGCTTTGGGGGGTCCTGGGCCAATGAGCAGTTCTTC
TRBJ2-7,TRBV11-2,.,.,CASSPTSGEQYF,TGTGCCAGCAGCCCAACTTCGGGGGAGCAGTACTTC
TRBJ2-1,TRBV5-6,TRBD2,few,CASSLTSENEQFF,TGTGCCAGCAGCCTGACTAGCGAGAATGAGCAGTTCTTC
TRBJ1-2,TRBV12-3/TRBV12-4,TRBD1,many,CASSRTGNYGYTF,TGTGCCAGCAGCAGGACAGGGAACTATGGCTACACCTTC
TRBJ2-7,TRBV2,TRBD1,.,CASKGRGSHEQYF,TGTGCCAGCAAGGGCAGGGGGTCCCACGAGCAGTACTTC
TRBJ2-3,TRBV5-4,.,.,CASSGGAGDTQYF,TGTGCCAGCAGCGGGGGAGCAGGAGATACGCAGTATTTT
TRBJ2-5,TRBV20-1,TRBD2,.,CSATSWDSGRAMETQYF,TGCAGTGCAACCTCCTGGGATAGCGGGAGGGCCATGGAGACCCAGTACTTC
TRBJ1-1,TRBV5-1,.,few,CASSVAPPAVYAEAFF,TGCGCCAGCAGTGTTGCTCCGCCGGCAGTTTACGCTGAAGCTTTCTTT
TRBJ2-1,TRBV7-9,.,.,CASSPPAAALYNEQFF,TGTGCCAGCAGCCCCCCGGCAGCGGCGCTCTACAATGAGCAGTTCTTC
TRBJ2-1,TRBV20-1,TRBD2,few,CSARTFTGGITYNEQFF,TGCAGTGCTAGAACGTTTACGGGAGGGATTACCTACAATGAGCAGTTCTTC
TRBJ2-7,TRBV11-2,TRBD2,.,CASSATSVLAGGPEQYF,TGTGCCAGCAGCGCCACCTCCGTCCTAGCGGGAGGCCCCGAGCAGTACTTC
TRBJ2-3,TRBV10-3,TRBD2,.,CAISESMVAGVTDTQYF,TGTGCCATCAGTGAGTCGATGGTAGCGGGAGTGACAGATACGCAGTATTTT
TRBJ2-2,TRBV19,TRBD2,.,CASSMGLAGGRPGELFF,TGTGCCAGTAGTATGGGACTAGCGGGGGGGCGACCCGGGGAGCTGTTTTTT
TRBJ1-2,TRBV7-2,.,many,CASSLTSANYGYTF,TGTGCCAGCAGCTTAACGTCGGCTAACTATGGCTACACCTTC
TRBJ1-5,TRBV6-6,TRBD1,.,CASGGEGGKQPQHF,TGTGCCAGCGGAGGGGAAGGGGGCAAACAGCCCCAGCATTTT
TRBJ1-2,TRBV10-3,TRBD1,.,CANSGTGTNYGYTF,TGTGCCAACAGCGGGACAGGGACTAACTATGGCTACACCTTC
TRBJ2-1,TRBV9,.,.,CASSGILGQFF,TGTGCCAGCAGCGGGATTCTAGGGCAGTTCTTC
TRBJ2-7,TRBV4-3,TRBD1,.,CASSHRTGQTYEQYF,TGCGCCAGCAGCCATCGGACAGGACAGACCTACGAGCAGTACTTC
TRBJ1-2,TRBV6-2/TRBV6-3,.,few,CASSDRGLIWGYTF,TGTGCCAGCAGTGACCGAGGACTCATTTGGGGCTACACCTTC
TRBJ1-2,TRBV15,TRBD1,.,CATSMGQGNYGYTF,TGTGCCACCAGCATGGGACAGGGAAACTATGGCTACACCTTC
TRBJ1-1,TRBV12-3/TRBV12-4,.,.,CASRQFMNTEAFF,TGTGCCAGCAGACAGTTCATGAACACTGAAGCTTTCTTT
TRBJ1-5,TRBV27,TRBD1,.,CASSQGGPNQPQHF,TGTGCCAGCAGTCAGGGGGGTCCCAATCAGCCCCAGCATTTT
TRBJ1-1,TRBV12-3/TRBV12-4,TRBD1,many,CASSFGTATEAFF,TGTGCCAGCAGTTTCGGGACAGCCACTGAAGCTTTCTTT
TRBJ2-7,TRBV5-6,.,few,CASTEDGLSYEQYF,TGTGCCAGCACCGAGGACGGCCTCTCCTACGAGCAGTACTTC